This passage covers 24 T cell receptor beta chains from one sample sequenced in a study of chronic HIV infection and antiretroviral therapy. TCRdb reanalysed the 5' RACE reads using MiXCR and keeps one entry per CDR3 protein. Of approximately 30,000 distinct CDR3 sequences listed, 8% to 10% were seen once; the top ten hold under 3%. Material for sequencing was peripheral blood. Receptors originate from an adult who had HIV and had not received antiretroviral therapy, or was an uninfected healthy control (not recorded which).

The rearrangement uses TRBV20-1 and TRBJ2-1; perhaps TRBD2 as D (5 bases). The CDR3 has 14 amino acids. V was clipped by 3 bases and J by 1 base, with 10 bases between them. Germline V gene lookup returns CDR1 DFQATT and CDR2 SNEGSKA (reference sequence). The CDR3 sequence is CSASGIGSYNEQFF. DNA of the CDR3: TGCAGTGCTAGCGGGATAGGGTCCTACAATGAGCAGTTCTTC.

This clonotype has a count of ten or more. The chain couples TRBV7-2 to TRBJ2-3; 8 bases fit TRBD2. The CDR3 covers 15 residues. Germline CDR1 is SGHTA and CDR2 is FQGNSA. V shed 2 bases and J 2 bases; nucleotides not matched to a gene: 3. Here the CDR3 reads CASSLQRGYTDTQYF. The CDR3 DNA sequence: TGTGCCAGCAGCTTACAGCGGGGGTACACAGATACGCAGTATTTT.

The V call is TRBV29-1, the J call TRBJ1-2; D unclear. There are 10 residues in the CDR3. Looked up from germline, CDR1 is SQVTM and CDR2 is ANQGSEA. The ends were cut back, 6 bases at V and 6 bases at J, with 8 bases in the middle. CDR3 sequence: CSVEWDGYTF. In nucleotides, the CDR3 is TGCAGCGTGGAATGGGATGGCTACACCTTC.

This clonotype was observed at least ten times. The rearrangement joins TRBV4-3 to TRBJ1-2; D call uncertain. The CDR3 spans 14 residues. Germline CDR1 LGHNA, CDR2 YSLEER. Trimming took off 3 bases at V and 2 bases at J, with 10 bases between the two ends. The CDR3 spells CASSHVPANYGYTF. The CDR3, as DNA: TGCGCCAGCAGCCATGTCCCGGCGAACTATGGCTACACCTTC.

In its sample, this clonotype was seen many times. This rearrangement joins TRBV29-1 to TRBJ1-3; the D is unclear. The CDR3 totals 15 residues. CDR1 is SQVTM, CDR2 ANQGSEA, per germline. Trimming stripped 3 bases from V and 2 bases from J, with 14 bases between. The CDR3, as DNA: TGCAGCGTTGAGGAGGGAACAAACACTGGAAACACCATATATTTT. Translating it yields CSVEEGTNTGNTIYF.

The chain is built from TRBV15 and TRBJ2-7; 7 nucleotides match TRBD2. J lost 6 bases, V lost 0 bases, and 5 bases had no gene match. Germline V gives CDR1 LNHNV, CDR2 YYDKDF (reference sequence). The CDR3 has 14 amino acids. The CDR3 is CATSRDWTGGEQYF. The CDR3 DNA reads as TGTGCCACCAGCAGAGATTGGACGGGGGGCGAGCAGTACTTC.

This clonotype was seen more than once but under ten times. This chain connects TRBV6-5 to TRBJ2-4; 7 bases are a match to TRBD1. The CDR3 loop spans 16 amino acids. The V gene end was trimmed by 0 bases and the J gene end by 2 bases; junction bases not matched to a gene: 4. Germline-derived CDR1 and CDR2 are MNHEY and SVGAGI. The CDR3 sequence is CASSYSDRASKNIQYF. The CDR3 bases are TGTGCCAGCAGTTACTCCGACAGGGCTTCCAAAAACATTCAGTACTTC.

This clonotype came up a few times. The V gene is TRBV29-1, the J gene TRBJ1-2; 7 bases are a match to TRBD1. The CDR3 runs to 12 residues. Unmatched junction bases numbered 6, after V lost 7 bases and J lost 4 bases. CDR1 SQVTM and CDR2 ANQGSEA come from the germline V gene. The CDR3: CSARDSTYGYTF. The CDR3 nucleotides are TGCAGCGCCAGGGACAGCACCTATGGCTACACCTTC.

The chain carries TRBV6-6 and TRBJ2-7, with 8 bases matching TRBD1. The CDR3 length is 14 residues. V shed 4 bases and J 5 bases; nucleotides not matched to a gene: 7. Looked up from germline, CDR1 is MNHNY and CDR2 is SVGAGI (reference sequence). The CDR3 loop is CASSLTGGADEQYF. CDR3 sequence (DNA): TGTGCCAGCAGTTTAACAGGGGGTGCAGACGAGCAGTACTTC.

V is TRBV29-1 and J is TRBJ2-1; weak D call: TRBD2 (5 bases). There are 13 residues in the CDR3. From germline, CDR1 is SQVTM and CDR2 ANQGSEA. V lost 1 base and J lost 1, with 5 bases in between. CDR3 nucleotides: TGCAGCGTTGAAGGCGGGTCCTACAATGAGCAGTTCTTC. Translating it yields CSVEGGSYNEQFF.

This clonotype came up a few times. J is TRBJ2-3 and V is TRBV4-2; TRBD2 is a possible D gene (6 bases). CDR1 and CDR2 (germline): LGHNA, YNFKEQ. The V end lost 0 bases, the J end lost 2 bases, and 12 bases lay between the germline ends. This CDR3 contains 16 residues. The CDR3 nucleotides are TGTGCCAGCAGCCAAGAGCGTACTAGCCCCACAGATACGCAGTATTTT. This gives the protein CASSQERTSPTDTQYF.

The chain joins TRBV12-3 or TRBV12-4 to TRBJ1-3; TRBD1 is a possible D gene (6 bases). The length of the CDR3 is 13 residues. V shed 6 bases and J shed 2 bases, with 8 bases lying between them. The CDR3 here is CASSQGPGNTIYF. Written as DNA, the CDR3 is TGTGCCAGCAGCCAGGGGCCTGGAAACACCATATATTTT.

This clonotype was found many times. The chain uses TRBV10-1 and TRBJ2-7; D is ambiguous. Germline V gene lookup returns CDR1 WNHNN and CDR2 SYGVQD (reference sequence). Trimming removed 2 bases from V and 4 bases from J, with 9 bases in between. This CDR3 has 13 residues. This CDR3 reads CASSEPGRYEQYF. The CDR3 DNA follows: TGCGCCAGCAGTGAGCCTGGACGGTACGAGCAGTACTTC.

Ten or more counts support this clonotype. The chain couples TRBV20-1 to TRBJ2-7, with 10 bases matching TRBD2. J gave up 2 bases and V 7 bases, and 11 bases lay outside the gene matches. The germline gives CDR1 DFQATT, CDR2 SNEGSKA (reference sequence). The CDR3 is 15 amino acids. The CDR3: CSVGSGRSRTYEQYF. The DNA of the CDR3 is TGCAGTGTAGGTAGCGGGAGGTCCCGAACCTACGAGCAGTACTTC.

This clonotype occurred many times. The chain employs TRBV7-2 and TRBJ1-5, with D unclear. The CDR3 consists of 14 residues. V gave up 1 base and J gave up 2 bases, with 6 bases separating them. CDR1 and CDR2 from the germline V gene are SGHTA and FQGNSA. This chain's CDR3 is CASSLGAGNQPQHF. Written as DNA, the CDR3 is TGTGCCAGCAGCTTAGGTGCAGGCAATCAGCCCCAGCATTTT.

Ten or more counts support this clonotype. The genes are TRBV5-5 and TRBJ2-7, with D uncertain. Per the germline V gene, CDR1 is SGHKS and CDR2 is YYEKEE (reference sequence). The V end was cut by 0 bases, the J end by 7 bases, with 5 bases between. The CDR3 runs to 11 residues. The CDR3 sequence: CASSLVMEQYF. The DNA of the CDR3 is TGTGCCAGCAGCTTGGTGATGGAGCAGTACTTC.

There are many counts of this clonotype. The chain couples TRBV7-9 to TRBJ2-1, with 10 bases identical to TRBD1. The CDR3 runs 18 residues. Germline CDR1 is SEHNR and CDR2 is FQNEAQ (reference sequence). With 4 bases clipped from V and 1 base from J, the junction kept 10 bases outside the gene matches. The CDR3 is CASSSSNDRGPSYNEQFF. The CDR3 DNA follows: TGTGCCAGCAGCTCTAGCAACGACAGGGGGCCTTCCTACAATGAGCAGTTCTTC.

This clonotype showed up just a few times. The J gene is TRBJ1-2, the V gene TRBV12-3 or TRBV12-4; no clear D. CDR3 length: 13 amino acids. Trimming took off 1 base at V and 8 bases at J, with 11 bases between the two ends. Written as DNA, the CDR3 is TGTGCCAGCAGTTTAGGACCCGGCACAGGCTACACCTTC. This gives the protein CASSLGPGTGYTF.

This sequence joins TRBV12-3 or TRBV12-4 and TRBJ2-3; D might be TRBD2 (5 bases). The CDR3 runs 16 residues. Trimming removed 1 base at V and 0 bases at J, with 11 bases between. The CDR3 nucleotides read TGTGCCAGCAGTTTAGGTTTAGCGCCTAGCACAGATACGCAGTATTTT. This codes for CASSLGLAPSTDTQYF.

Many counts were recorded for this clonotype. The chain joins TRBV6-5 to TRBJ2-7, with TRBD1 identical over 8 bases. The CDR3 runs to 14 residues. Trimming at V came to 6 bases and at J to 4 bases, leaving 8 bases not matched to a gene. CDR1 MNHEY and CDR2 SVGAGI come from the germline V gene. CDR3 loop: CASSRDRGRYEQYF. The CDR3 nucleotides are TGTGCCAGCAGCCGTGACAGGGGTCGGTACGAGCAGTACTTC.

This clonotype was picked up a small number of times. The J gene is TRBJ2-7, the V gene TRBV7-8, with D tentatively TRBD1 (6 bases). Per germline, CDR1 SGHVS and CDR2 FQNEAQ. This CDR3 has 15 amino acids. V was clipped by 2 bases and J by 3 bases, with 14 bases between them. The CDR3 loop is CASSLSRQEFYEQYF. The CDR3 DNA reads TGTGCCAGCAGCTTAAGTCGACAGGAATTCTACGAGCAGTACTTC.

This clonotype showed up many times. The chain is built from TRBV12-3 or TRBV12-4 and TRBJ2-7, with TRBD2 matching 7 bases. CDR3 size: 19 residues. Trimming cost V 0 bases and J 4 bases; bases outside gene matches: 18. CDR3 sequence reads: CASSLASSERELRVYEQYF. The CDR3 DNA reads TGTGCCAGCAGTTTAGCGTCGTCTGAGCGGGAATTGCGGGTTTACGAGCAGTACTTC.

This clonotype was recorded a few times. CDR3 loop: CASSVEMNTEAFF. CDR3 nucleotides: TGCGCCAGCAGCGTGGAAATGAACACTGAAGCTTTCTTT. The chain carries TRBV5-1 and TRBJ1-1, with D unclear. The V gene's germline CDR1 is SGHRS and CDR2 YFSETQ. This CDR3 has 13 amino acids. Trimming pared 4 bases from V and 0 bases from J, leaving 7 bases between.

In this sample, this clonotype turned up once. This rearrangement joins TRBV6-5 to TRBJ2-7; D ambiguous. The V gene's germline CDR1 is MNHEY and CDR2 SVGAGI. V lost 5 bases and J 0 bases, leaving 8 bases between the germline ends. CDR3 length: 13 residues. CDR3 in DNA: TGTGCCAGCAGTAGACCAAGCTCCTACGAGCAGTACTTC. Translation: CASSRPSSYEQYF.